This is a list of T cell receptor beta chains from one sample in a study of blood T cell repertoires in COVID-19. Only in-frame clones appear in the TCRdb table, and some are missing; sequencing was by immunoSEQ multiplex PCR. There are 91,000 or so clones in the sample; roughly 86% occur only once, and about 7% lies in the top ten. Sequenced sample: peripheral blood. Receptor source: a man aged 50 to 60 with active or convalescent COVID-19. The CDR3 runs from the conserved cysteine through the conserved F or W. The order of the fields is J gene, clone size, V gene, D gene, CDR3 protein, CDR3 DNA. A D gene is named only where the DNA matches it firmly. Part of the rows lack a size; the others show once, few, many or a class for expanded clones.

TRBJ2-1	.	TRBV28	TRBD2	CASTSSGGGLYNEQFF	TGTGCCAGCACCTCCTCCGGGGGGGGACTCTACAATGAGCAGTTCTTC
TRBJ2-1	.	TRBV5-1	TRBD2	CASSTSGRNEQFF	TGCGCCAGCAGCACTAGCGGGCGCAATGAGCAGTTCTTC
TRBJ2-3	.	TRBV2	TRBD1	CASSTGTADTQYF	TGTGCCAGCAGTACCGGGACAGCAGATACGCAGTATTTT
TRBJ2-5	.	TRBV7-2	TRBD2	CASSRTRTQETQYF	TGTGCCAGCAGCCGGACTAGGACCCAAGAGACCCAGTACTTC
TRBJ1-3	once	TRBV7-9	TRBD1	CASSPSTGTASSGNTIYF	TGTGCCAGCAGCCCTTCCACTGGGACAGCTAGCTCTGGAAACACCATATATTTT
TRBJ1-3	.	TRBV5-1	TRBD1	CASGTGDGNTIYF	TGCGCCAGCGGGACAGGGGATGGAAACACCATATATTTT
TRBJ2-1	.	TRBV2	TRBD2	CASSERRGVRDEQFF	TGTGCCAGCAGTGAAAGGCGGGGGGTACGCGATGAGCAGTTCTTC
TRBJ1-2	.	TRBV28	.	CASSLASRDHTF	TGTGCCAGCAGTTTAGCGTCGAGGGATCATACCTTC
TRBJ2-7	.	TRBV12-3/TRBV12-4	.	CASSWRGVEQYF	TGTGCCAGCAGTTGGCGGGGAGTGGAGCAGTACTTC
TRBJ1-2	few	TRBV6-1	.	CASSEVVQRYGYTF	TGTGCCAGCAGTGAAGTGGTACAGAGATATGGCTACACCTTC
TRBJ2-2	once	TRBV5-1	TRBD1	CASSLEAGGPLNTGELFF	TGCGCCAGCAGCTTGGAGGCAGGGGGCCCCTTAAACACCGGGGAGCTGTTTTTT
TRBJ2-1	few	TRBV4-1	TRBD1	CASSQEVGTGSYNEQFF	TGCGCCAGCAGCCAAGAAGTCGGGACAGGGTCCTACAATGAGCAGTTCTTC
TRBJ1-3	once	TRBV19	TRBD1	CASSNLQGDPGNTIYF	TGTGCCAGTAGTAACCTACAGGGGGATCCTGGAAACACCATATATTTT
TRBJ2-3	.	TRBV9	.	CASSVVSGATDTQYF	TGTGCCAGCAGCGTAGTCAGCGGAGCCACAGATACGCAGTATTTT
TRBJ2-1	.	TRBV12-5	TRBD1	CASGLVLQDRGYNEQFF	TGTGCTAGTGGTTTGGTACTCCAGGACAGGGGCTACAATGAGCAGTTCTTC
TRBJ2-5	.	TRBV2	.	CARRDFTPKETQYF	TGTGCCAGAAGGGACTTCACCCCTAAAGAGACCCAGTACTTC
TRBJ2-1	few	TRBV7-9	TRBD1	CASSLGQAAYNEQFF	TGTGCCAGCAGCCTCGGACAGGCAGCCTACAATGAGCAGTTCTTC
TRBJ2-1	.	TRBV7-4	.	CASSLEVYNEQFF	TGTGCCAGCAGCCTGGAGGTCTACAATGAGCAGTTCTTC
TRBJ2-5	.	TRBV12-5	.	CASATTEKETQYF	TGTGCTAGTGCCACGACAGAGAAAGAGACCCAGTACTTC
TRBJ1-3	.	TRBV7-2	.	CASSSQGGNTIYF	TGTGCCAGCAGCTCGCAGGGTGGAAACACCATATATTTT
TRBJ2-7	.	TRBV6-5	.	CASSYGLGEQYF	TGTGCCAGCAGTTATGGGCTGGGCGAGCAGTACTTC
TRBJ1-5	few	TRBV4-1	.	CASSQVRGGNQPQHF	TGCGCCAGCAGCCAAGTCCGTGGAGGCAATCAGCCCCAGCATTTT
TRBJ2-5	.	TRBV7-2	.	CASSPGASETQYF	TGTGCCAGCAGCCCAGGGGCCTCGGAGACCCAGTACTTC
TRBJ1-1	few	TRBV19	.	CASSEQDTEAFF	TGTGCCAGTAGCGAACAGGACACTGAAGCTTTCTTT
TRBJ2-7	.	TRBV5-1	.	CASSLFQGGSYEQYF	TGCGCCAGCAGCCTTTTCCAGGGGGGCTCCTACGAGCAGTACTTC
TRBJ2-3	.	TRBV19	.	CASSDLAVTDTQYF	TGTGCCAGTAGCGATTTAGCGGTCACAGATACGCAGTATTTT
TRBJ2-1	.	TRBV19	TRBD2	CASSIGGWTSGGENEQFF	TGTGCCAGTAGTATAGGAGGATGGACTAGCGGGGGCGAAAATGAGCAGTTCTTC
TRBJ1-5	.	TRBV19	.	CASSMRQGNQPQHF	TGTGCCAGTAGTATGAGACAGGGCAATCAGCCCCAGCATTTT
TRBJ2-3	.	TRBV3-1/TRBV3-2	TRBD2	CASSRLPGLAGSTDTQYF	TGTGCCAGCAGCCGACTTCCTGGACTAGCGGGGAGCACAGATACGCAGTATTTT
TRBJ1-3	.	TRBV29-1	.	CSSRDGGSSGNTIYF	TGCAGCTCTCGAGACGGGGGAAGCTCTGGAAACACCATATATTTT
TRBJ2-3	.	TRBV19	TRBD1	CASRMGQASDTQYF	TGTGCCAGTAGAATGGGACAGGCTTCAGATACGCAGTATTTT
TRBJ1-1	.	TRBV19	TRBD1	CASSKGDRGTEAFF	TGTGCCAGTAGTAAGGGGGACAGGGGCACTGAAGCTTTCTTT
TRBJ2-4	.	TRBV28	TRBD1	CASSSGPGQGQNIQYF	TGTGCCAGCAGTTCGGGACCCGGACAGGGCCAAAACATTCAGTACTTC
TRBJ1-4	.	TRBV3-1/TRBV3-2	TRBD1	CASSRQGDEKLFF	TGTGCCAGCAGTCGACAGGGAGATGAAAAACTGTTTTTT
TRBJ2-3	.	TRBV5-5	TRBD2	CASSQLAGATSTDTQYF	TGTGCCAGCAGCCAACTAGCGGGGGCCACTAGCACAGATACGCAGTATTTT
TRBJ1-1	few	TRBV27	.	CASSLQGTATKAFF	TGTGCCAGCAGTCTCCAGGGCACAGCTACTAAAGCTTTCTTT
TRBJ2-2	.	TRBV7-2	.	CASSSTNTGELFF	TGTGCCAGCAGCTCGACAAACACCGGGGAGCTGTTTTTT
TRBJ2-3	once	TRBV19	TRBD2	CASSIGIGGATDTQYF	TGTGCCAGTAGTATAGGGATCGGGGGGGCCACAGATACGCAGTATTTT
TRBJ2-7	.	TRBV18	.	CASSPGRQSYEQYF	TGTGCCAGCTCACCCGGCAGGCAGTCCTACGAGCAGTACTTC
TRBJ1-2	.	TRBV6-5	.	CASIQTQGSGYGYTF	TGTGCCAGCATACAGACCCAGGGTTCCGGGTATGGCTACACCTTC
TRBJ2-2	.	TRBV24-1	TRBD1	CATSDRIRDRGNTGELFF	TGTGCCACCAGTGATCGAATCCGGGACAGGGGGAACACCGGGGAGCTGTTTTTT
TRBJ1-4	.	TRBV30	.	CAWSLQGNEKLFF	TGTGCCTGGAGTCTACAGGGTAATGAAAAACTGTTTTTT
TRBJ1-2	.	TRBV5-1	TRBD1	CASSLGQGSDYGYTF	TGCGCCAGCAGCCTCGGACAGGGTTCCGACTATGGCTACACCTTC
TRBJ1-5	.	TRBV19	TRBD1	CASSRTGGSNQPQHF	TGTGCCAGTAGCAGGACAGGGGGGAGCAATCAGCCCCAGCATTTT
TRBJ1-2	.	TRBV19	TRBD1	CASSIGAGGSGYTF	TGTGCCAGTAGTATAGGGGCAGGGGGATCTGGCTACACCTTC
TRBJ1-2	.	TRBV19	.	CASTLEPRQAAGYTF	TGTGCCAGTACCCTCGAGCCCCGGCAGGCTGCTGGCTACACCTTC